The source of this TCR beta chain is a study of blood T cell repertoires in COVID-19. Measured with immunoSEQ multiplex PCR; TCRdb has only the in-frame clones, and not every one. Of 150,000 to 200,000 clones listed, approximately 80% were seen once; the top ten hold 13% to 15%. Enrolled through a virtual design, the participants were between roughly 18 and 90 years of age and came from 24 US areas. Participants reported their clinical history, and cohort assignment relied on those reports. This receptor was identified in a man aged 50 to 59 who had recovered from COVID-19. Sequencing was done on a sample of PBMCs or T cells enriched from blood (not recorded which).

For the CDR3, the DNA is TGTGCCAGCAGTTCTCGTACCGGGACAGGGGGCGCCGGGCAGTACTTC. It yields the protein CASSSRTGTGGAGQYF. J is TRBJ2-7 and V is TRBV6-6, with 12 bases aligning to TRBD1. This CDR3 has 16 residues. Germline CDR1 reads MNHNY; CDR2 reads SVGAGI (reference sequence). Unmatched junction bases numbered 13, after V lost 4 bases and J lost 9 bases.